This T cell receptor (beta chain) is from a study of blood T cell repertoires in COVID-19. The wider study: Sample material is recorded as cDNA or gDNA derived from T cells, B-cell-depleted T cells, or PBMCs.

Measured with immunoSEQ multiplex PCR; TCRdb has only the in-frame clones, and not every one. The table lists about 250,000 clones, roughly 88% of them singletons. CDR3 length: 15 residues. Trimming removed 1 base from V and 4 bases from J, with 13 bases in between. Looked up from germline, CDR1 is LNHNV and CDR2 is YYDKDF (reference sequence). Sequenced sample: peripheral blood. The chain is built from TRBV15 and TRBJ1-2; a weak D match, TRBD1 (6 bases). This clonotype originated in a woman under 40 with COVID-19, enrolled during active disease. CDR3 nucleotides: TGTGCCACCAGCAGAGTCAGGGGAGCTATCTATGGCTACACCTTC. This translates into CATSRVRGAIYGYTF.